This T cell receptor beta chain emerged from a study of Ad26.COV2.S vaccination and SARS-CoV-2 variants. Background on the study: The donor participated in the COV1001 trial, in its Ad26.COV2.S arm.

With respect to this clone: Antigen specificity is unknown.

Study conclusions and caveats: The TCR-based breadth and depth measures might underestimate overall T cell responses.

With V trimmed by 6 bases and J by 4 bases, 9 bases remained unmatched. CDR1 is LNHDA, CDR2 SQIVND, per germline (reference sequence). The CDR3 is 15 amino acids. As for treatment: some 20 received Ad26.COV2.S at low or high dose, single or two shots; 5 received placebo; per-sample allocation not given. All samples were drawn on day 63, counting from the first vaccine or placebo injection. An adult of 18-55 years in Boston served as donor. Sequenced by immunoSEQ multiplex PCR; TCRdb stores in-frame clones only, minus some. The sample records about 680,000 clones, roughly nine tenths being singletons. The TCR sequence derives from a person between 18 and 59 years old who received the Ad26.COV2.S COVID-19 vaccine or a placebo. This chain uses TRBV19 with TRBJ1-1, with 9 bases that match TRBD1. The sample here was peripheral blood, taken in a trial of Ad26.COV2.S vaccine versus placebo. The CDR3 region is CASSSGTGSGTEAFF. CDR3 bases: TGTGCCAGTAGCTCCGGGACAGGGTCGGGCACTGAAGCTTTCTTT.